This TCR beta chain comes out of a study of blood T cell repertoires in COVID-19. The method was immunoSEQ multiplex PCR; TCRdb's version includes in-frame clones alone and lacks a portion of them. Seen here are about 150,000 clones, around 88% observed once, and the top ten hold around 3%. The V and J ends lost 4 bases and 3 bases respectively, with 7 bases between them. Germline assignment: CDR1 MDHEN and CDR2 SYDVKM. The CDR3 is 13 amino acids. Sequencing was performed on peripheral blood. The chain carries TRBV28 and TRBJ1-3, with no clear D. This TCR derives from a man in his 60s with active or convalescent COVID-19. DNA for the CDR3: TGTGCCAGCAGTTCGGGAGGTGGAAACACCATATATTTT. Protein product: CASSSGGGNTIYF.